Below, 4 T cell receptor beta chains from the same sample are listed, as sequenced in a study of T cell changes during pregnancy in multiple sclerosis. Assay used: immunoSEQ multiplex PCR; TCRdb lists only in-frame clones, some missing. The sample has 50,000 to 75,000 clones; 80% to 95% are singletons. The sequencing here drew on peripheral blood, taken in the third trimester of pregnancy. These receptors all come from a female donor in good health, enrolled as a control in a pregnancy study.

This chain joins TRBV7-6 and TRBJ2-3; 8 bases match TRBD2. This CDR3 contains 14 residues. J was trimmed by 3 bases and V by 6 bases; bases with no gene match: 5. Germline assignment: CDR1 SGHVS and CDR2 FNYEAQ. The CDR3 DNA reads TGTGCCAGCAGTAATAGCGGGGAAACAGATACGCAGTATTTT. Protein product: CASSNSGETDTQYF. Complete variable domain (other parts from reference TRBV7-6 and TRBJ2-3): GAGVSQSPRYKVTKRGQDVALRCDPISGHVSLYWYRQALGQGPEFLTYFNYEAQQDKSGLPNDRFSAERPEGSISTLTIQRTEQRDSAMYRCASSNSGETDTQYFGPGTRLTVL.

The gene calls are TRBV5-8 and TRBJ1-1, with 8 positions matching TRBD1. The germline V gene has CDR1 SGHTS and CDR2 YDEGEE. V lost 4 bases and J lost 5; bases outside the gene matches: 10. CDR3 length: 15 residues. The CDR3 protein is CASSRRQGAGTEAFF. The CDR3 DNA follows: TGTGCCAGCAGCCGACGTCAGGGGGCTGGAACTGAAGCTTTCTTT.

The V call is TRBV9, the J call TRBJ2-3, with TRBD2 matching over 7 bases. V lost 3 bases, J lost 3 bases, and 10 bases stayed unmatched. Looked up from germline, CDR1 is SGDLS and CDR2 is YYNGEE. CDR3 length equals 16 residues. The CDR3 is CASSAFSGFGTDTQYF. The CDR3 DNA sequence: TGTGCCAGCAGCGCCTTTAGCGGGTTTGGGACAGATACGCAGTATTTT.

This clone appeared once. This chain connects TRBV19 to TRBJ1-2; 9 nucleotides agree with TRBD1. CDR3 length: 14 amino acids. Germline V gene sequence: CDR1 LNHDA, CDR2 SQIVND (reference sequence). Losses at the gene ends were 5 bases for V and 5 bases for J; bases not matched to a gene: 6. The chain's CDR3 is CASSSWDRVYGYTF. DNA for the CDR3: TGTGCCAGTAGTTCATGGGACAGGGTATATGGCTACACCTTC.